The rows below give T cell receptor beta chains drawn from one sample of a study of blood T cell repertoires in COVID-19. The protocol was immunoSEQ multiplex PCR, while the TCRdb copy is restricted to in-frame clones and leaves out a portion. The sample yields roughly 200,000 clones, over 80% seen once. Sequencing input: peripheral blood. These receptors all stem from a man aged 40-49 years with acute or convalescent COVID-19. The CDR3 runs from the conserved cysteine through the conserved F or W. A D gene is named only where the DNA matches it firmly. Only part of the rows carry a size: once, few, many, or a class if the clone is expanded.

J gene: TRBJ2-3
clone size: .
D gene: TRBD2
V gene: TRBV4-2
CDR3 DNA: TGTGCCAGCAGCCCAATACTAGCGGGAGGCACAGATACGCAGTATTTT
CDR3 protein: CASSPILAGGTDTQYF

J gene: TRBJ2-7
clone size: .
D gene: TRBD1
V gene: TRBV5-4
CDR3 DNA: TGTGCCAGCAGCCCAAGGACAGGTTCGTACGAGCAGTACTTC
CDR3 protein: CASSPRTGSYEQYF

J gene: TRBJ1-2
clone size: .
D gene: .
V gene: TRBV9
CDR3 DNA: TGTGCCAGCAGCGTAGATGGGACTTCTGGCTACACCTTC
CDR3 protein: CASSVDGTSGYTF

J gene: TRBJ2-3
clone size: .
D gene: .
V gene: TRBV4-1
CDR3 DNA: TGCGCCAGCAGCCAAGGGTATACACCGTCAGATACGCAGTATTTT
CDR3 protein: CASSQGYTPSDTQYF

J gene: TRBJ2-1
clone size: .
D gene: .
V gene: TRBV12-5
CDR3 DNA: TGTGCTAGTGGTTTGGTACGTGACGGGGAGAGCTCCTACAATGAGCAGTTCTTC
CDR3 protein: CASGLVRDGESSYNEQFF

J gene: TRBJ2-2
clone size: .
D gene: .
V gene: TRBV3-1/TRBV3-2
CDR3 DNA: TGTGCCAGCAGCCGGCCCGGGGAGCTGTTTTTT
CDR3 protein: CASSRPGELFF

J gene: TRBJ1-2
clone size: few
D gene: .
V gene: TRBV30
CDR3 DNA: TGTGCCTGGAGTCCCCTGGACAGCGAAAACTATGGCTACACCTTC
CDR3 protein: CAWSPLDSENYGYTF

J gene: TRBJ1-4
clone size: .
D gene: TRBD1
V gene: TRBV23-1
CDR3 DNA: TGCGCCAGCAGTCAACGGGACAGGGGCACGAATGAAAAACTGTTTTTT
CDR3 protein: CASSQRDRGTNEKLFF

J gene: TRBJ1-1
clone size: .
D gene: .
V gene: TRBV5-1
CDR3 DNA: TGCGCCAGCAGCTCATCGGACAGCACATACATGAACACTGAAGCTTTCTTT
CDR3 protein: CASSSSDSTYMNTEAFF

J gene: TRBJ1-2
clone size: few
D gene: TRBD1
V gene: TRBV5-1
CDR3 DNA: TGCGCCAGTAACCCCGGGACAGCTAACTATGGCTACACCTTC
CDR3 protein: CASNPGTANYGYTF

J gene: TRBJ2-1
clone size: .
D gene: .
V gene: TRBV11-2
CDR3 DNA: TGTGCCAGCAGCTTAGGCGGGATCATCTACAATGAGCAGTTCTTC
CDR3 protein: CASSLGGIIYNEQFF

J gene: TRBJ1-2
clone size: .
D gene: .
V gene: TRBV7-2
CDR3 DNA: TGTGCCAGCAGCTTCGGCCCCGGGCAGGGAGGAGGTGGCTACACCTTC
CDR3 protein: CASSFGPGQGGGGYTF

J gene: TRBJ1-1
clone size: once
D gene: .
V gene: TRBV7-9
CDR3 DNA: TGTGCCAGCAGCAATTTGAGGGCCACTGAAGCTTTCTTT
CDR3 protein: CASSNLRATEAFF

J gene: TRBJ2-7
clone size: once
D gene: TRBD2
V gene: TRBV5-1
CDR3 DNA: TGCGCCAGCAGCTTGGATCTAGCGGGAGGGGAGCAGTACTTC
CDR3 protein: CASSLDLAGGEQYF

J gene: TRBJ2-2
clone size: .
D gene: TRBD1
V gene: TRBV19
CDR3 DNA: TGTGCCACCTCGGGACAGGGGTGGTCCGGGGAGCTGTTTTTT
CDR3 protein: CATSGQGWSGELFF

J gene: TRBJ2-1
clone size: .
D gene: .
V gene: TRBV7-9
CDR3 DNA: TGTGCCAGCAGCCCCAGACTAAGCTCCTACAATGAGCAGTTCTTC
CDR3 protein: CASSPRLSSYNEQFF

J gene: TRBJ1-1
clone size: .
D gene: TRBD1
V gene: TRBV6-6
CDR3 DNA: TGTGCCAGCAGTTACGAGGGGGCGATTATGAGCACTGAAGCTTTCTTT
CDR3 protein: CASSYEGAIMSTEAFF

J gene: TRBJ2-7
clone size: .
D gene: TRBD1
V gene: TRBV19
CDR3 DNA: TGTGCCAGTAGTGTTGGGACAGGGGGCATCTACGAGCAGTACTTC
CDR3 protein: CASSVGTGGIYEQYF

J gene: TRBJ1-1
clone size: once
D gene: TRBD1
V gene: TRBV3-1/TRBV3-2
CDR3 DNA: TGTGCCAGCACCCCTTACGGAGGTGACAGGGGAGGTAAAGCTTTCTTT
CDR3 protein: CASTPYGGDRGGKAFF

J gene: TRBJ2-7
clone size: .
D gene: TRBD2
V gene: TRBV5-1
CDR3 DNA: TGCGCCAGCAGCTTGTTCGCTAGCGGGAGGGCCGCCCACGAGCAGTACTTC
CDR3 protein: CASSLFASGRAAHEQYF

J gene: TRBJ1-1
clone size: .
D gene: .
V gene: TRBV13
CDR3 DNA: TGTGCCAGCAGCGCTGACAAAAACACTGAAGCTTTCTTT
CDR3 protein: CASSADKNTEAFF

J gene: TRBJ1-2
clone size: .
D gene: .
V gene: TRBV4-1
CDR3 DNA: TGCGCCAGCAGCCAAGATCCGGTCAGGGGTGGCTACACCTTC
CDR3 protein: CASSQDPVRGGYTF

J gene: TRBJ2-5
clone size: .
D gene: .
V gene: TRBV6-6
CDR3 DNA: TGTGCCAGCAGTTACTTACAGGCACAGGAGACCCAGTACTTC
CDR3 protein: CASSYLQAQETQYF